This T cell receptor beta chain derives from a study of blood T cell repertoires in COVID-19. Whole-study context: Sites in the United States, Italy and Spain provided acute and convalescent COVID-19 samples. PBMCs, B-cell-depleted T cells, or T cells were the source of the cDNA or gDNA that made up the material.

In germline, CDR1 is SGHDT, CDR2 YYEEEE. V shed 3 bases and J 2 bases; nucleotides not matched to a gene: 5. The CDR3 spans 14 residues. In the authors' workflow: Estimation of nucleated cell counts was performed using reference gene primer amplification. TCRdb's copy holds only in-frame clones and misses some; the assay was immunoSEQ multiplex PCR. The V and J calls and clone size are taken from that table; D and trimming were inferred from the DNA. Among fewer than 450,000 clones listed, about nine tenths were seen once. This clonotype was obtained from a woman in her 70s with COVID-19, enrolled during active disease. The sequenced sample was peripheral blood. The genes are TRBV5-6 and TRBJ2-7; 7 bases are a match to TRBD1. The chain's CDR3 is CASSYGDSPYEQYF. Here the CDR3 DNA reads TGTGCCAGCAGCTACGGGGACAGCCCCTACGAGCAGTACTTC.